These T cell receptor beta chains were read from a single sample in a study of T-cell reconstitution after alpha-beta-depleted transplantation in children. From the PCR reads, TCRdb called clonotypes with MiXCR, one entry per CDR3 protein. The data contain fewer than 700,000 distinct CDR3 sequences, roughly 23% of them singletons. The source was PBMCs, mostly from graft donor cells, collected 360 days after TCRalphabeta/CD19-depleted stem cell transplant. These receptors all come from a boy under two years old who had a stem cell transplant for acute myeloid leukemia, so the T cells may come from the graft donor. The CDR3 runs from the conserved cysteine through the conserved F or W. The D gene is left open where the match is weak. Size is stated for part of the rows, as once, few or many counts, or as a class when the clone is expanded.

>TRBJ1-2|many|TRBV12-3/TRBV12-4|-
CASSLLDNYGYTF
TGTGCCAGCAGTTTACTGGATAACTATGGCTACACCTTC
>TRBJ2-5|many|TRBV28|TRBD2
CASSFGLAEETQYF
TGTGCCAGCAGTTTCGGACTAGCGGAAGAGACCCAGTACTTC
>TRBJ1-3|few|TRBV20-1|TRBD1
CSADRGSGNTIYF
TGCAGTGCTGACAGGGGTTCTGGAAACACCATATATTTT
>TRBJ1-1|-|TRBV12-3/TRBV12-4|-
CASSSGRVDTEAFF
TGTGCCAGCAGCTCAGGGAGGGTGGACACTGAAGCTTTCTTT
>TRBJ1-1|-|TRBV28|TRBD1
CASSLRQGWTEAFF
TGTGCCAGCAGCCTTCGACAGGGTTGGACTGAAGCTTTCTTT
>TRBJ1-4|many|TRBV5-6|-
CASSSGQGGEKLFF
TGTGCCAGCAGCTCCGGTCAGGGAGGGGAAAAACTGTTTTTT
>TRBJ2-2|many|TRBV10-3|-
CAISRQVDDTGELFF
TGTGCCATCAGCCGACAGGTCGACGACACCGGGGAGCTGTTTTTT
>TRBJ2-3|few|TRBV20-1|TRBD2
CSARGGLAGYSSTDTQYF
TGCAGTGCTAGAGGGGGACTAGCGGGGTATTCTAGCACAGATACGCAGTATTTT
>TRBJ2-4|many|TRBV15|-
CATSRAGGLAKNIQYF
TGTGCCACCAGCAGAGCTGGGGGGCTAGCCAAAAACATTCAGTACTTC
>TRBJ1-2|many|TRBV6-5|-
CASSRSFSGTTPNYGYTF
TGTGCCAGCAGTCGATCCTTCTCAGGGACCACACCAAACTATGGCTACACCTTC
>TRBJ1-1|-|TRBV5-1|-
CASSLPADRRFF
TGCGCCAGCAGTCTGCCAGCAGACAGGCGGTTCTTT
>TRBJ2-5|many|TRBV12-3/TRBV12-4|-
CASSLLQGQETQYF
TGTGCCAGCAGTTTACTTCAGGGACAAGAGACCCAGTACTTC
>TRBJ1-1|few|TRBV20-1|-
CSAKTGHLNTEAFF
TGCAGTGCTAAGACGGGACACTTGAACACTGAAGCTTTCTTT
>TRBJ1-4|-|TRBV20-1|-
CSALGRGEKLFF
TGCAGTGCTCTAGGACGTGGTGAAAAACTGTTTTTT
>TRBJ1-1|-|TRBV30|-
CAWNHGRVNTEAFF
TGTGCCTGGAACCACGGGCGGGTGAACACTGAAGCTTTCTTT
>TRBJ1-1|few|TRBV20-1|-
CSAYKPNTEAFF
TGCAGTGCTTACAAGCCGAACACTGAAGCTTTCTTT
>TRBJ2-6|-|TRBV7-9|-
CASSQSSGANVLTF
TGTGCCAGCAGTCAAAGCTCTGGGGCCAACGTCCTGACTTTC
>TRBJ1-1|-|TRBV6-5|-
CASSSLDSSDAEAFF
TGTGCCAGCAGTTCCTTGGACAGTTCCGACGCTGAAGCTTTCTTT
>TRBJ1-1|-|TRBV29-1|-
CSVYSTVQNTEAFF
TGCAGCGTCTATTCGACAGTGCAGAACACTGAAGCTTTCTTT
>TRBJ1-1|-|TRBV18|-
CASSRATGTVNTEAFF
TGTGCCAGCTCACGGGCGACCGGGACGGTGAACACTGAAGCTTTCTTT
>TRBJ1-6|many|TRBV7-6|-
CASSSSSYNSPLHF
TGTGCCAGCAGCTCTAGCTCCTATAATTCACCCCTCCACTTT
>TRBJ1-2|-|TRBV10-3|TRBD1
CAISPGTGDGYGYTF
TGTGCCATCAGTCCCGGGACAGGGGACGGCTATGGCTACACCTTC
>TRBJ1-6|many|TRBV12-3/TRBV12-4|-
CASSPNMIGSPLHF
TGTGCCAGCAGCCCAAACATGATAGGATCACCCCTCCACTTT
>TRBJ1-2|many|TRBV4-1|-
CASSQDWASESTNYGYTF
TGCGCCAGCAGCCAAGATTGGGCATCTGAGAGTACTAACTATGGCTACACCTTC
>TRBJ1-5|few|TRBV5-1|-
CASSLDPDNQPQHF
TGCGCCAGCAGCTTGGACCCTGACAATCAGCCCCAGCATTTT
>TRBJ2-7|-|TRBV4-3|-
CASSQGDGGLWEQYF
TGCGCCAGCAGCCAAGGGGACGGCGGCCTATGGGAGCAGTACTTC
>TRBJ2-2|-|TRBV20-1|-
CSARDGAGTVGPGELFF
TGCAGTGCTAGAGATGGGGCGGGGACAGTTGGACCCGGGGAGCTGTTTTTT
>TRBJ2-5|-|TRBV6-6|-
CASSYRDVETQYF
TGTGCCAGCAGTTACAGGGACGTGGAGACCCAGTACTTC
>TRBJ2-7|-|TRBV28|-
CASSQRRDGSYEQYF
TGTGCCAGCAGTCAACGCCGGGACGGTTCCTACGAGCAGTACTTC
>TRBJ1-1|many|TRBV6-5|TRBD1
CASRADRVRYTEAFF
TGTGCCAGCAGAGCCGACAGGGTTAGGTACACTGAAGCTTTCTTT
>TRBJ1-5|few|TRBV7-9|TRBD1
CATGPDREGNSNQPQHF
TGTGCCACGGGACCGGACAGGGAGGGGAATAGCAATCAGCCCCAGCATTTT
>TRBJ2-4|few|TRBV20-1|-
CSASGQILAKNIQYF
TGCAGTGCTAGCGGACAGATACTAGCCAAAAACATTCAGTACTTC
>TRBJ1-6|-|TRBV27|-
CASSLSGGHNSPLHF
TGTGCCAGCAGTCTCTCGGGCGGTCATAATTCACCCCTCCACTTT
>TRBJ2-5|-|TRBV11-2|-
CASTNMGFETQYF
TGTGCCAGCACCAATATGGGCTTTGAGACCCAGTACTTC
>TRBJ2-3|-|TRBV7-8|TRBD2
CASSLLAGGYDTQYF
TGTGCCAGCAGCTTACTAGCGGGGGGCTATGATACGCAGTATTTT
>TRBJ2-7|few|TRBV20-1|-
CSAVDRPYEQYF
TGCAGTGCTGTCGACAGGCCTTACGAGCAGTACTTC